This T cell receptor beta chain emerged from a study of blood T cell repertoires in COVID-19 (TCRdb year 2020). Regarding the research as a whole: Samples covering the acute and convalescent phases of COVID-19 were provided by collaborators in the United States, Italy and Spain. Deeply sampled blood TCRbeta repertoires from subjects exposed to, actively infected with, or recovered from COVID-19 were included in the dataset. Samples came from the ongoing ImmuneRACE study (first 160 participants) plus 1,254 subjects from 6 global collaborators. Where HLA class I and class II types were available, the types were taken from metadata supplied by the sample provider, not from assay-based typing. The prospective study material was composed of cDNA or gDNA derived from T cells, B-cell-depleted T cells, or PBMCs. A freely available public database, intended as a resource for researchers studying the immune response to SARS-CoV-2, is where the repertoires were released. The sample metadata nearly always contained a de-identified subject ID, COVID-19 status, age in years and sex. Beyond this particular receptor, the publication reports: How much clinical and demographic metadata was included differed by source and by participant, and the metadata was provided uncurated.

The immunoSEQ Assay, a bias-controlled multiplex PCR, was used to amplify TCRbeta CDR3 regions from genomic DNA. As for how the authors treated the data: The number of nucleated cells in each sample was estimated from the amplification of reference gene primers within the assay. To quantify the absolute abundance of each unique TCRbeta CDR3 rearrangement, sequence reads were collapsed and filtered. For each sample, productive Simpson clonality was calculated as the square root of Simpson's diversity index over productive rearrangements. TCRdb limited this immuneACCESS table to in-frame rearrangements with V and J called. A share of clones is missing; checked studies link under half to unresolved V genes, and the rest is unexplained. V, J and clone size derive from that table, while D and trimming were established from the DNA sequence. This sample is represented by under 350,000 clones; around 89% of them were singletons. The ten largest clones add up to roughly 5.1% of the sample.

Comment on this clone: Which antigen it targets is not known. No per-base quality is available; no much larger clone lies one base away.

Whole blood was collected in K2EDTA tubes by collaborating institutions according to the institutions' own protocols. For TCRbeta analysis, collaborators shipped samples in one of three forms: frozen whole blood, isolated PBMCs, or DNA extracted from either of those sample types. V gives up 4 bases and J gives up 6 bases, and the segment between their germline ends measures 15 bases. CDR1 and CDR2, looked up from the germline V gene, are LGHNA and YNFKEQ. Including cysteine and phenylalanine, the CDR3 has 14 amino acids. Of the read, only the CDR3 DNA is kept; its 42 bases are in frame from base 1. This chain is built from TRBV4-2 and TRBJ1-2; the D gene is perhaps TRBD1, on 6 matching bases. Sample: peripheral blood. This clonotype was obtained from a man aged 40-49 years with acute or convalescent COVID-19. The DNA sequence is TGTGCCAGCAGCCCTCGAAGGGGGGGACATGGCTACACCTTC. This translates into CASSPRRGGHGYTF.